This T cell receptor beta chain is drawn from a study of T cell responses to AZD1222 COVID-19 vaccine. Across the study: Second-dose timings of about 4 or about 12 weeks were pooled.

The data were produced by immunoSEQ multiplex PCR, yet TCRdb's version contains in-frame clones alone and is incomplete. The repertoire holds fewer than 150,000 clones, with about 90% as singletons. Remarks on this clone: Its matching antigen is unknown.

Study conclusions and caveats: Most donors were white British and more were female, and clonal diversity was possibly underestimated. Among vaccine-associated CD4 TCRs, coverage spanned spike, with dominance at 160-218 and 743-854. Baseline seropositives among AZD1222 recipients totaled only five or six.

The CDR3 contains 20 residues. Trimming took 6 bases from V and 4 from J; bases not matched to a gene: 16. Germline V gene lookup returns CDR1 PRHDT and CDR2 FYEKMQ (reference sequence). This chain uses TRBV13 with TRBJ2-1, with 15 nucleotides matching TRBD2. The clonotype was recovered from an adult in good health. Sequenced here: peripheral blood, sampled on day 0 of AZD1222 vaccination. CDR3 sequence: CASSEKPGLAGGWEYNEQFF. CDR3 DNA: TGTGCCAGCAGTGAAAAGCCGGGACTAGCGGGGGGCTGGGAATACAATGAGCAGTTCTTC.